This entry lists 23 T cell receptor beta chains sequenced from one sample in a study of blood T cells in healthy people across ages. PCR was performed a second time for 7 to 11 cycles using a sample-barcoded 5' primer and a J-beta primer mix. TCRdb itself ran the 5' RACE reads through MiXCR, one entry per CDR3 protein. The sample shows about 1.4 million distinct CDR3 sequences, around 59% of them seen only once. The material sequenced was blood. Receptors were obtained from a young man in good health.

This clonotype came up a few times. The junction shows a germline mismatch at one end, possibly a read error. The V gene is TRBV12-3 or TRBV12-4, the J gene TRBJ2-5, with 10 bases lining up with TRBD1. The CDR3 covers 20 residues. The CDR3 DNA sequence: TGTGCCAGCAGCTTAGGAAGAGGACAGGGGGAGTGGGTGGACCAAGAGACCCAGTACTTC. Amino acids: CASSLGRGQGEWVDQETQYF.

The chain carries TRBV2 and TRBJ2-3; D possibly corresponds to TRBD2 (6 bases). Germline-derived CDR1 and CDR2 are SNHLY and FYNNEI. The CDR3 spans 14 residues. V was trimmed by 9 bases and J by 2 bases, leaving 15 bases between them. The chain's CDR3 is CASRARGNTDTQYF. CDR3 nucleotides: TGTGCCAGTAGGGCCCGGGGGAACACAGATACGCAGTATTTT.

This chain links TRBV11-3 with TRBJ2-1; 9 positions match TRBD2. The length of the CDR3 is 15 residues. The J segment lost 7 bases and the V segment lost 1 base, leaving 5 bases of the junction unmatched. Germline loops: CDR1 SGHNT, CDR2 YENEEA. The CDR3 is CASSLGGRASNEQFF. In nucleotides, the CDR3 is TGTGCCAGCAGCTTAGGCGGGAGGGCCTCGAATGAGCAGTTCTTC. The variable domain in full, with the rest retrieved from reference TRBV11-3 and TRBJ2-1, is EAGVVQSPRYKIIEKKQPVAFWCNPISGHNTLYWYLQNLGQGPELLIRYENEEAVDDSQLPKDRFSAERLKGVDSTLKIQPAELGDSAVYLCASSLGGRASNEQFFGPGTRLTVL.

This clonotype was seen only a few times. The chain recombines TRBV20-1 with TRBJ2-5, with TRBD2 matching 11 bases. The J call is uncertain, as TRBJ2-7 better fits the DNA end. Per the germline V gene, CDR1 is DFQATT and CDR2 is SNEGSKA (reference sequence). The CDR3 is 16 residues long. The CDR3 DNA reads TGCAGTGCTAGAGATCGGCTAGCGGGAGGACTGGCCGAGCAGTACTTC. This translates into CSARDRLAGGLAEQYF.

The table lists this clonotype with a count of one. This chain joins TRBV6-5 and TRBJ2-1, with 8 bases fitting TRBD2. Germline lookup yields CDR1 MNHEY and CDR2 SVGAGI. This CDR3 contains 16 residues. V dropped 4 bases and J dropped 2; count of bases not matched to a gene: 7. The CDR3 DNA reads TGTGCCAGCAGTTTCGACGGCGGGGGGCCCTACAATGAGCAGTTCTTC. The encoded protein is CASSFDGGGPYNEQFF.

The V gene is TRBV20-1, the J gene TRBJ2-1; 9 nucleotides match TRBD1. Germline V gene sequence: CDR1 DFQATT, CDR2 SNEGSKA (reference sequence). This CDR3 is built from 14 residues. Unmatched junction bases numbered 5, after V lost 2 bases and J lost 6 bases. The CDR3: CSARRGQGGNEQFF. The DNA of the CDR3 is TGCAGTGCTAGAAGGGGACAGGGCGGCAATGAGCAGTTCTTC.

A remark on this clonotype: The germline gene is not matched at one end of the junction; a read error may be the cause. This rearrangement joins TRBV19 to TRBJ2-7; 9 bases agree with TRBD2. Germline assignment: CDR1 LNHDA and CDR2 SQIVND (reference sequence). This CDR3 comprises 11 residues. The CDR3 sequence is CASSPGTSWFF. The DNA for the CDR3 is TGTGCCAGTAGTCCCGGGACTAGCTGGTTCTTC.

The chain has TRBV20-1 and TRBJ2-1; D is unclear. The CDR3 runs to 15 residues. Germline V gives CDR1 DFQATT, CDR2 SNEGSKA (reference sequence). V lost 4 bases and J 2 bases, leaving 15 bases between the germline ends. This CDR3 reads CSATENPVPYNEQFF. In DNA, the CDR3 is TGCAGTGCTACCGAGAACCCGGTTCCCTACAATGAGCAGTTCTTC.

The chain has TRBV2 and TRBJ1-1, with 8 bases fitting TRBD1. J gave up 10 bases and V 3 bases, and 13 bases lay outside the gene matches. This CDR3 contains 15 residues. CDR1 and CDR2 (germline): SNHLY, FYNNEI. The CDR3: CASSDPRPQGDGAFF. The CDR3 bases are TGTGCCAGCAGTGATCCTCGACCACAGGGGGACGGAGCTTTCTTT.

The CDR3 reads CASSQDLLKGLAEHNEQFF. In nucleotides, the CDR3 is TGCGCCAGCAGCCAAGATCTTCTTAAGGGACTAGCGGAACACAATGAGCAGTTCTTC. The V and J genes are TRBV4-1 and TRBJ2-1; 11 positions agree with TRBD2. The CDR3 spans 19 residues. V dropped 0 bases and J dropped 5; count of bases not matched to a gene: 12. From germline, CDR1 is MGHRA and CDR2 YSYEKL.

V and J are TRBV6-6 and TRBJ2-3, with 9 bases identical to TRBD2. Germline CDR1 is MNHNY and CDR2 is SVGAGI (reference sequence). V trimming: 6 bases; J trimming: 6 bases; junction bases outside the gene matches: 10. The length of the CDR3 is 15 residues. The CDR3 here is CASRGSGREGDTQYF. The CDR3 DNA reads as TGTGCCAGCAGGGGTAGCGGGAGAGAAGGGGATACGCAGTATTTT.

V gene TRBV5-1 combines with J gene TRBJ2-3; D not resolved. V was shortened by 1 base and J by 1 base, with 13 bases between the two germline ends. CDR1 is SGHRS, CDR2 YFSETQ, per germline. This CDR3 comprises 16 residues. CDR3: CASSLRATSRTDTQYF. The CDR3 DNA reads TGCGCCAGCAGCTTGAGGGCAACCTCGCGCACAGATACGCAGTATTTT. The full variable domain, completed using reference TRBV5-1 and TRBJ2-3, is KAGVTQTPRYLIKTRGQQVTLSCSPISGHRSVSWYQQTPGQGLQFLFEYFSETQRNKGNFPGRFSGRQFSNSRSEMNVSTLELGDSALYLCASSLRATSRTDTQYFGPGTRLTVL.

The V gene is TRBV5-1, the J gene TRBJ2-1; TRBD2 matches at 10 bases. Trimming cost V 6 bases and J 0 bases; bases outside gene matches: 15. There are 19 residues in the CDR3. The germline V gene encodes CDR1 SGHRS and CDR2 YFSETQ. The DNA for the CDR3 is TGCGCCAGCACCCTCGGTCTAGCGGGGGCCGGGAGCTCCTACAATGAGCAGTTCTTC. Translated: CASTLGLAGAGSSYNEQFF.

There are a few counts of this clonotype. V and J are TRBV12-5 and TRBJ2-1, with a weak D call TRBD1 (6 bases). Looked up from germline, CDR1 is LGHNT and CDR2 is FRNRAP. V lost 1 base and J 7 bases, leaving 8 bases between the germline ends. CDR3 length: 13 residues. The CDR3 DNA follows: TGTGCTAGTGGTTTGGAACAGGGTAATGAGCAGTTCTTC. It translates to CASGLEQGNEQFF.

The gene calls are TRBV12-5 and TRBJ1-2; 9 bases are a match to TRBD1. With V trimmed by 6 bases and J by 4 bases, 6 bases remained unmatched. This CDR3 is built from 14 residues. The germline V gene encodes CDR1 LGHNT and CDR2 FRNRAP. CDR3 sequence: CASGRTGDSYGYTF. In nucleotides, the CDR3 is TGTGCTAGTGGCCGGACAGGGGACTCCTATGGCTACACCTTC.

The V gene is TRBV29-1, the J gene TRBJ2-1, with TRBD2 matching over 15 bases. The tail of the sequence fits TRBJ2-7 better, so the J call may be wrong. The V gene's germline CDR1 is SQVTM and CDR2 ANQGSEA. This CDR3 comprises 16 residues. The CDR3 DNA reads as TGCAGCGTTGAGGGACTAGCGGGAGGAATTTACAATGAGCAGTACTTC. It encodes CSVEGLAGGIYNEQYF.

This clonotype has a single count. DNA of the CDR3: TGTGCCAGCAGTGAATTCGGACTAGCGGGAGGTGAAGAGACCCAGTACTTC. Its translation: CASSEFGLAGGEETQYF. The rearrangement uses TRBV25-1 and TRBJ2-5; TRBD2 agrees at 14 bases. CDR1 is MGHDK and CDR2 is SYGVNS in the germline V gene. V shed 1 base and J 3 bases; nucleotides not matched to a gene: 4. The CDR3 spans 17 residues.

This chain connects TRBV20-1 to TRBJ1-1, with D maybe TRBD1 (6 bases). The length of the CDR3 is 15 residues. The germline CDR1 and CDR2 sequences are DFQATT and SNEGSKA (reference sequence). V lost 4 bases to trimming and J lost 1 base, with 16 bases between them. CDR3 bases: TGCAGTGCTACGGAACCACAGGGAAAGAACACTGAAGCTTTCTTT. Protein: CSATEPQGKNTEAFF.

Here the CDR3 reads CASSQREAAYEQYF. The CDR3 DNA follows: TGCGCCAGCAGCCAACGCGAGGCCGCCTACGAGCAGTACTTC. V gene TRBV4-1 combines with J gene TRBJ2-5; D unresolved. Judging by the DNA end, TRBJ2-7 fits better; the J call may be wrong. This CDR3 comprises 14 residues. Per the germline V gene, CDR1 is MGHRA and CDR2 is YSYEKL.

The chain is built from TRBV10-2 and TRBJ2-5; 8 bases fit TRBD1. With the DNA end fitting TRBJ2-7 better, the J assignment may be wrong. The germline V gene has CDR1 WSHSY and CDR2 SAAADI. This CDR3 is 15 amino acids long. The CDR3 region has the DNA TGCGCCAGCAGTGAGAGGACAGGGTGGTCTTACGAGCAGTACTTC. It is translated as CASSERTGWSYEQYF.

This clonotype was picked up one time. The chain combines TRBV27 with TRBJ1-1; possible D gene TRBD1, 5 bases. Trimming took 3 bases from V and 0 from J, leaving 11 bases between them. Germline lookup yields CDR1 MNHEY and CDR2 SMNVEV (reference sequence). The CDR3 sequence is 15 residues long. DNA of the CDR3: TGTGCCAGCAGTTTCGGGGGGTTGATGAACACTGAAGCTTTCTTT. Amino acids: CASSFGGLMNTEAFF.

The CDR3 region has the DNA TGTGCCAGCAGCTTCTATCAGGGGCCGCTCTCCTACGAGCAGTACTTC. It translates to CASSFYQGPLSYEQYF. The rearrangement links TRBV7-9 to TRBJ2-7, with a tentative D call TRBD1 (6 bases). Per germline, CDR1 SEHNR and CDR2 FQNEAQ (reference sequence). The CDR3 runs to 16 residues. Trimming stripped 3 bases from V and 0 bases from J, with 15 bases between.

V is TRBV6-4 and J is TRBJ2-5; no definite D call. The DNA end is more similar to TRBJ2-7, so the J call may be wrong. This CDR3 comprises 12 residues. From germline, CDR1 is MRHNA and CDR2 SNTAGT. CDR3 in DNA: TGTGCCAGCAGTGACGTCGCTGACGAGCAGTACTTC. It specifies CASSDVADEQYF.